These 23 T cell receptor beta chains were all obtained from the same sample, sequenced in a study of blood T cell repertoires in COVID-19. The table came from immunoSEQ multiplex PCR; TCRdb's copy has only in-frame clones and leaves some out. There are 150,000 to 200,000 clones in the sample; around 85% occur only once, and roughly 2% lies in the top ten. Sequenced material: peripheral blood. The receptors shown here come from a man between 65 and 85 years old with active or convalescent COVID-19.

This rearrangement joins TRBV12-3 or TRBV12-4 to TRBJ2-2, with no clear D. Between the trimmed V and J ends, which lost 8 bases and 6 bases, there was a span of 13 bases. The CDR3 totals 13 residues. DNA for the CDR3: TGTGCCAGCGAGAACAGCCTCGCCGGGGAGCTGTTTTTT. Translated, it gives CASENSLAGELFF.

The V gene is TRBV19, the J gene TRBJ2-7; 10 bases are shared with TRBD1. The ends lost 2 bases at V and 2 bases at J; junction bases unmatched: 3. Germline assignment: CDR1 LNHDA and CDR2 SQIVND (reference sequence). The CDR3 has 15 amino acids. The CDR3 is CASSISGQGAYEQYF. CDR3 sequence (DNA): TGTGCCAGTAGTATATCCGGACAGGGGGCCTACGAGCAGTACTTC.

This chain links TRBV15 with TRBJ2-1; D gene uncertain. The length of the CDR3 is 16 residues. Germline V gene lookup returns CDR1 LNHNV and CDR2 YYDKDF (reference sequence). Deletions cut 1 base from V and 6 bases from J, with 16 bases between. The CDR3 nucleotides are TGTGCCACCAGCAGAGCCGGAGATATTTCATCCAATGAGCAGTTCTTC. This codes for CATSRAGDISSNEQFF.

The rearrangement uses TRBV5-4 and TRBJ2-2; 10 bases are a match to TRBD1. Germline V lookup: CDR1 SGHNT, CDR2 YYREEE (reference sequence). There are 15 residues in the CDR3. The trim removed 4 bases at V and 7 bases at J, leaving 7 bases unmatched. CDR3 sequence (DNA): TGTGCCAGCAGCCCCGGGACAGGGGTGGGCGGGGAGCTGTTTTTT. The encoded protein is CASSPGTGVGGELFF.

The chain couples TRBV29-1 to TRBJ1-5; 10 bases align to TRBD1. The CDR3 is 13 amino acids. Trimming took 6 bases from V and 7 from J; bases not matched to a gene: 6. Germline V gene data show CDR1 as SQVTM and CDR2 as ANQGSEA. CDR3 amino acids: CSVRQGARQPQHF. The CDR3 nucleotides read TGCAGCGTGAGACAGGGGGCTCGGCAGCCCCAGCATTTT.

V is TRBV5-6 and J is TRBJ2-5, with TRBD1 matching over 9 bases. This CDR3 region has 15 residues. Losses at the gene ends were 0 bases for V and 4 bases for J; bases not matched to a gene: 4. From germline, CDR1 is SGHDT and CDR2 YYEEEE. Here the CDR3 reads CASSLDRGRRETQYF. CDR3 sequence (DNA): TGTGCCAGCAGCTTGGACAGGGGGCGCCGAGAGACCCAGTACTTC.

CDR3 sequence: CASQLCTGETYGYTF. CDR3 sequence (DNA): TGTGCAAGCCAACTTTGTACAGGGGAAACATATGGCTACACCTTC. This chain links TRBV12-2 with TRBJ1-2; TRBD1, the table's D call, was not compared with the DNA. TRBV12-2 is a known pseudogene. The CDR3 loop spans 15 amino acids.

This chain connects TRBV19 to TRBJ2-7, with TRBD2 matching 14 bases. CDR1 and CDR2 (germline): LNHDA, SQIVND (reference sequence). J gave up 6 bases and V 5 bases, and 6 bases lay outside the gene matches. The length of the CDR3 is 15 residues. The CDR3 here is CASSPGLAGDREQYF. As DNA, the CDR3 is TGTGCCAGTAGTCCGGGACTAGCGGGAGATCGCGAGCAGTACTTC.

The CDR3 region has the DNA TGTGCCAGCAGTGGGACTAGCGGGAGCTCCCATGCCGGGGAGCTGTTTTTT. This sequence encodes CASSGTSGSSHAGELFF. V usage is TRBV6-1 and J usage is TRBJ2-2, with 13 nucleotides matching TRBD2. CDR3 size: 17 residues. Trimming cost V 4 bases and J 6 bases; bases outside gene matches: 8. The germline gives CDR1 MNHNS, CDR2 SASEGT.

V is TRBV7-6 and J is TRBJ2-3; no firm D call. The CDR3 has 15 residues. Germline CDR1 and CDR2: SGHVS and FNYEAQ. Between the trimmed V and J ends, which lost 4 bases and 2 bases, there was a span of 13 bases. This CDR3 is CASSSNRGPTDTQYF. CDR3 sequence (DNA): TGTGCCAGCAGCTCTAACCGAGGCCCCACAGATACGCAGTATTTT.

This chain links TRBV13 with TRBJ2-3; 10 nucleotides align to TRBD2. V was clipped by 5 bases and J by 6 bases; unmatched bases: 17. This CDR3 is 18 amino acids long. CDR1 is PRHDT, CDR2 FYEKMQ, per germline (reference sequence). The CDR3 reads CASSPRTSGPPKSDTQYF. The CDR3 region has the DNA TGTGCCAGCAGCCCTCGGACTAGCGGTCCTCCTAAGTCGGATACGCAGTATTTT.

The table lists this clone with a count of one. The CDR3 DNA reads TGTGCCAGCAGCATAGACAGGGGTGTACTTCAGCCCCAGCATTTT. Its protein is CASSIDRGVLQPQHF. This chain links TRBV7-2 with TRBJ1-5, with 8 positions matching TRBD1. The length of the CDR3 is 15 residues. Unmatched junction bases numbered 9, after V lost 5 bases and J lost 6 bases. From germline, CDR1 is SGHTA and CDR2 FQGNSA.

The J gene is TRBJ2-5, the V gene TRBV6-5, with 10 bases aligning to TRBD2. The junction had 8 bases not matched to a gene; V was cut back by 5 bases and J by 5 bases. This CDR3 contains 15 residues. The germline CDR1 and CDR2 sequences are MNHEY and SVGAGI. The CDR3 protein is CASSKGPAGGETQYF. DNA of the CDR3: TGTGCCAGCAGTAAGGGACCAGCGGGGGGGGAGACCCAGTACTTC.

This clone was counted between two and nine times. The DNA for the CDR3 is TGTGCCAGCAGTCCGGACAGAAATCAGCCCCAGCATTTT. Encoded protein: CASSPDRNQPQHF. V gene TRBV2 combines with J gene TRBJ1-5; possible D gene TRBD1, 6 bases. Trimming stripped 5 bases from V and 4 bases from J, with 9 bases between. The CDR3 runs to 13 residues. Germline lookup yields CDR1 SNHLY and CDR2 FYNNEI.

The chain combines TRBV30 with TRBJ1-5; D may be TRBD1 (6 bases). The CDR3 is 13 residues long. V gave up 1 base and J gave up 5 bases, with 9 bases separating them. Germline-derived CDR1 and CDR2 are GTSNPN and SVGIG (reference sequence). In DNA form, the CDR3 reads TGTGCCTGGAGTGCAGGGGACCATCAGCCCCAGCATTTT. It translates to CAWSAGDHQPQHF.

The gene calls are TRBV5-4 and TRBJ2-1, with 10 bases that match TRBD1. CDR1 is SGHNT, CDR2 YYREEE, per germline (reference sequence). V lost 4 bases to trimming and J lost 5 bases; unmatched junction nucleotides: 15. The CDR3 consists of 18 residues. Here the CDR3 DNA reads TGTGCCAGCAGCCCCACTCTTCCCGGGACAGGGGCCAACAATGAGCAGTTCTTC. As protein: CASSPTLPGTGANNEQFF.

The genes are TRBV19 and TRBJ2-1; perhaps TRBD1 as D (6 bases). Between the trimmed V and J ends, which lost 4 bases and 1 base, there was a span of 14 bases. Germline V gives CDR1 LNHDA, CDR2 SQIVND (reference sequence). CDR3 length: 16 residues. CDR3 loop: CASSRTRQVSYNEQFF. CDR3 nucleotide sequence: TGTGCCAGTAGTAGAACCCGACAGGTTTCCTACAATGAGCAGTTCTTC.

The gene calls are TRBV19 and TRBJ2-3; 11 nucleotides agree with TRBD2. CDR3 size: 15 residues. The germline V gene encodes CDR1 LNHDA and CDR2 SQIVND (reference sequence). Trimming cost V 11 bases and J 5 bases; bases outside gene matches: 12. The CDR3 loop reads CASQPTSGVGDTQYF. The DNA for the CDR3 is TGTGCCTCACAACCGACTAGCGGGGTGGGAGATACGCAGTATTTT.

The chain recombines TRBV7-2 with TRBJ1-2, with 9 bases lining up with TRBD1. The CDR3 is 14 amino acids. CDR1 is SGHTA, CDR2 FQGNSA, per germline. After removal of 5 bases from V and 7 bases from J, the junction contained 8 bases not matched to a gene. The CDR3 sequence: CASSPGQGQSGYTF. The DNA of the CDR3 is TGTGCCAGCAGCCCCGGACAGGGGCAAAGTGGCTACACCTTC.

The chain combines TRBV11-2 with TRBJ1-2, with D possibly being TRBD1 (6 bases). The CDR3 sequence is 15 residues long. CDR1 is SGHAT, CDR2 FQNNGV, per germline. Deletions cut 5 bases from V and 5 bases from J, with 18 bases between. CDR3 nucleotides: TGTGCCAGCAGCCATCGGACAGCTATGCCGTATGGCTACACCTTC. The encoded protein is CASSHRTAMPYGYTF.

The rearrangement links TRBV6-2 or TRBV6-3 to TRBJ2-1; TRBD2 matches 10 bases. The trim removed 4 bases at V and 4 bases at J, leaving 10 bases unmatched. This CDR3 region has 17 residues. Germline assignment: CDR1 MNHEY and CDR2 SVGEGT. The CDR3 loop is CASSSRSGGKLYNEQFF. Written as DNA, the CDR3 is TGTGCCAGCAGTTCCCGTAGCGGGGGGAAACTTTACAATGAGCAGTTCTTC.

This clone has a handful of counts. This chain uses TRBV6-5 with TRBJ1-1, with a weak D call TRBD1 (5 bases). From germline, CDR1 is MNHEY and CDR2 SVGAGI. V lost 4 bases and J lost 4, with 10 bases in between. This CDR3 spans 13 amino acids. Written as DNA, the CDR3 is TGTGCCAGCAGTTGGAGGGGTGGCACTGAAGCTTTCTTT. It encodes CASSWRGGTEAFF.

This clone showed up just once. The chain employs TRBV5-5 and TRBJ1-1; D is uncertain. The CDR3 is 16 residues long. Germline V gene sequence: CDR1 SGHKS, CDR2 YYEKEE (reference sequence). Trimming removed 0 bases from V and 4 bases from J, with 16 bases in between. Written as DNA, the CDR3 is TGTGCCAGCAGCTTGGTGTGGATGGGCAGTAGCACTGAAGCTTTCTTT. As protein: CASSLVWMGSSTEAFF.